This T cell receptor (beta chain) was observed in a study of blood T cell repertoires in COVID-19. Across the study: Some COVID-19 samples were acute and others convalescent; all came from the United States, Italy and Spain.

The junction had 8 bases not matched to a gene; V was cut back by 2 bases and J by 6 bases. The germline gives CDR1 MGHDK, CDR2 SYGVNS. This CDR3 contains 16 residues. Sequencing was performed with immunoSEQ multiplex PCR; in TCRdb, only in-frame clones are kept and a portion is missing. The data hold over 200,000 clones, with around 85% observed a single time. Sequencing was carried out using peripheral blood. The sequence came from a human donor in a cohort sampled during active COVID-19. The genes are TRBV25-1 and TRBJ2-3; 10 bases are shared with TRBD2. In DNA form, the CDR3 reads TGTGCCAGCAGTGAAGACAGCGGGAGGGCCTGGGATACGCAGTATTTT. This sequence encodes CASSEDSGRAWDTQYF.